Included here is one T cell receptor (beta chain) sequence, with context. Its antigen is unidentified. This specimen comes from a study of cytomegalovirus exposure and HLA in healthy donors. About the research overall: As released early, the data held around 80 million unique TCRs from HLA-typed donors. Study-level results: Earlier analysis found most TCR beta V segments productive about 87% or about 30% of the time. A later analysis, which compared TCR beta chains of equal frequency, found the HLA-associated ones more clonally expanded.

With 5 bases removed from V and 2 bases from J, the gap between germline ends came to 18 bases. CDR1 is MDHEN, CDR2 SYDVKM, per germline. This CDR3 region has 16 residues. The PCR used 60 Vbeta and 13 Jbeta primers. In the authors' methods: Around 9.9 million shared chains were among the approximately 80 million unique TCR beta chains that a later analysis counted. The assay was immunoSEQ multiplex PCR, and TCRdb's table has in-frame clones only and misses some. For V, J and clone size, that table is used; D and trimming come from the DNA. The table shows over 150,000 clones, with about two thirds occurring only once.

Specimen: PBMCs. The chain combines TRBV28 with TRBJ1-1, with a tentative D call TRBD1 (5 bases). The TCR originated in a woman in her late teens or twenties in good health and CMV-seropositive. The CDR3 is CASSPSSWDSNTEAFF. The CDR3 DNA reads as TGTGCCAGCAGTCCAAGCTCCTGGGACTCAAACACTGAAGCTTTCTTT.